This is a list of T cell receptor beta chains from one sample in a study of T-cell reconstitution after alpha-beta-depleted transplantation in children. Each CDR3 protein is one row after TCRdb ran MiXCR on the PCR reads. The data show about 360,000 distinct CDR3 sequences, with approximately 12% seen just once and around 4.5% held by the top ten. The specimen comprised PBMCs, sampled from the stem cell graft. The receptors come from a human donor who donated a stem cell graft to a child with Fanconi anemia. CDR3s include the opening cysteine and the closing phenylalanine or tryptophan. A D gene is named only where the DNA matches it firmly. Clone size is given for some rows only: seen once, a few or many times, or a class if the clone is expanded.

cdr3_aa cdr3_nt d_call j_call v_call clone_size
CASSRPGTQETQYF TGTGCCAGCTCTCGCCCCGGGACCCAAGAGACCCAGTACTTC NA TRBJ2-5 TRBV18 few
CASSQAENLYNEQFF TGCGCCAGCAGCCAAGCGGAAAACCTTTACAATGAGCAGTTCTTC NA TRBJ2-1 TRBV4-3 few
CASKAPQMETQYF TGCGCCAGCAAAGCCCCCCAGATGGAGACCCAGTACTTC NA TRBJ2-5 TRBV5-1 few
CASKAGTYEQYF TGTGCTAGTAAGGCAGGAACCTACGAGCAGTACTTC NA TRBJ2-7 TRBV12-5 few
CASSWKTNEKLFF TGTGCCAGCAGTTGGAAGACTAATGAAAAACTGTTTTTT NA TRBJ1-4 TRBV12-3/TRBV12-4 few
CAISESRGGRDRGLGEQFF TGTGCCATCAGTGAGTCGAGAGGTGGCAGGGACAGGGGGCTAGGTGAGCAGTTCTTC TRBD1 TRBJ2-1 TRBV10-3 few
CASSLARLLYGNEQFF TGTGCCAGCAGCCTTGCCCGACTCCTTTACGGGAATGAGCAGTTCTTC NA TRBJ2-1 TRBV5-6 few
CASSSQPGRAGELFF TGCGCCAGCAGCTCTCAACCAGGGAGAGCCGGGGAGCTGTTTTTT NA TRBJ2-2 TRBV5-1 few
CSAWPSLPGQLNTEAFF TGCAGTGCTTGGCCAAGTTTGCCGGGACAGCTGAACACTGAAGCTTTCTTT TRBD1 TRBJ1-1 TRBV20-1 many
CASSQGIYEQFF TGTGCCAGCAGCCAGGGAATCTATGAGCAGTTCTTC NA TRBJ2-1 TRBV4-2 many
CASRLGAPTNEQFF TGCGCCAGTCGCTTGGGGGCCCCTACGAATGAGCAGTTCTTC NA TRBJ2-1 TRBV5-1 many
CASSLRQTTGYTF TGTGCCAGCAGCTTGCGACAGACGACCGGCTACACCTTC NA TRBJ1-2 TRBV27 NA
CSVEPGSDTQYF TGCAGCGTTGAGCCAGGGTCAGATACGCAGTATTTT NA TRBJ2-3 TRBV29-1 many
CASSLSYATNEKLFF TGCGCCAGCAGCTTATCGTACGCAACTAATGAAAAACTGTTTTTT NA TRBJ1-4 TRBV5-1 many
CSARDQGGAQSYNEQFF TGCAGTGCTAGAGATCAGGGAGGGGCCCAATCCTACAATGAGCAGTTCTTC TRBD2 TRBJ2-1 TRBV20-1 few
CASSSDTEGGTQYF TGCGCCAGCAGCTCCGACACAGAGGGGGGTACGCAGTATTTT NA TRBJ2-3 TRBV5-1 NA
CASSPDRAGGYTF TGTGCCAGCAGCCCCGACAGGGCGGGTGGCTACACCTTC TRBD1 TRBJ1-2 TRBV7-2 many
CASSFSGQPQHF TGTGCCAGCAGCTTTTCGGGGCAGCCCCAGCATTTT NA TRBJ1-5 TRBV5-6 NA
CASSLDPLYTEAFF TGTGCCAGCAGCTTAGACCCTTTGTACACTGAAGCTTTCTTT NA TRBJ1-1 TRBV7-2 few
CASRLLTGTYEQYF TGTGCCAGCAGGCTCCTCACAGGTACCTACGAGCAGTACTTC NA TRBJ2-7 TRBV6-2/TRBV6-3 many
CASSLAQVAGGRRSYNEQFF TGTGCCAGCAGTTTAGCGCAAGTAGCGGGGGGTCGCCGCTCCTACAATGAGCAGTTCTTC TRBD2 TRBJ2-1 TRBV7-8 NA
CASSLGSFSNQPQHF TGTGCCAGCAGTTTGGGCAGCTTTAGCAATCAGCCCCAGCATTTT NA TRBJ1-5 TRBV28 few
CASIGRGREWSQHF TGTGCCAGTATCGGGAGGGGCCGTGAGTGGTCCCAGCATTTT NA TRBJ1-5 TRBV19 few
CAARPTVNSPLHF TGTGCCGCTCGCCCTACGGTGAATTCACCCCTCCACTTT NA TRBJ1-6 TRBV30 NA
CASSLRPSRAFF TGTGCCAGCAGTCTCAGACCCTCACGGGCTTTCTTT NA TRBJ1-1 TRBV12-3/TRBV12-4 many
CSASKDTQYF TGCAGTGCTAGCAAAGATACGCAGTATTTT NA TRBJ2-3 TRBV20-1 NA
CSASRGPNYGYTF TGCAGTGCTAGTCGGGGCCCCAACTATGGCTACACCTTC NA TRBJ1-2 TRBV20-1 few
CASSLPAGVYNEQFF TGCGCCAGCAGCTTGCCAGCGGGGGTCTACAATGAGCAGTTCTTC TRBD2 TRBJ2-1 TRBV5-1 NA
CASSRTAARDDEQYF TGTGCCAGCAGCCGGACGGCGGCGCGTGACGACGAGCAGTACTTC NA TRBJ2-7 TRBV3-1 NA
CASSSSGGAHETQYF TGTGCCAGCAGTTCTAGCGGGGGGGCTCACGAGACCCAGTACTTC TRBD2 TRBJ2-5 TRBV12-3/TRBV12-4 NA
CSAAAGPEAFF TGCAGTGCCGCCGCGGGCCCTGAAGCTTTCTTT NA TRBJ1-1 TRBV20-1 few